The text below deals with one T cell receptor (beta chain). Its antigen is unknown. The protocol was immunoSEQ multiplex PCR, while the TCRdb copy is restricted to in-frame clones and leaves out a portion. The sample lists some 80,000 clones, roughly 88% occurring once. This specimen belongs to a study of T cell responses to AZD1222 COVID-19 vaccine. Findings and caveats of the study: Mapped onto spike, vaccine-associated CD4 TCRs spanned it and were dominant at 160-218 and 743-854. Among the donors, most were white British and more were female, and clonal diversity was possibly underestimated. Spike-specific TCR breadth and depth grew following two AZD1222 doses.

This CDR3 has 17 residues. The V and J ends lost 0 bases and 1 base respectively, with 16 bases between them. Germline lookup yields CDR1 SGHNT and CDR2 YYREEE (reference sequence). The chain links TRBV5-4 to TRBJ1-1; D possibly corresponds to TRBD1 (5 bases). The material sequenced was peripheral blood, taken 28 days after the second dose of the MenACWY control vaccine. This TCR was sampled from an adult who received the MenACWY meningococcal vaccine as a control. In DNA, the CDR3 is TGTGCCAGCAGCTTGGTCCCAGGCGGGGGATCGAACACTGAAGCTTTCTTT. Its protein is CASSLVPGGGSNTEAFF.